This T cell receptor beta chain stems from a study of shared clonotypes between healthy human individuals. This CDR3 is 14 amino acids long. V was cut by 0 bases and J by 7 bases, with 10 bases left in between. Germline CDR1 SGHNT, CDR2 YYREEE (reference sequence). Produced via immunoSEQ multiplex PCR; TCRdb's table is partial and in-frame only. The sample yields about 520,000 clones, roughly 95% seen once. This clone was detected only a few times. This sequence was found in a woman aged 25 to 45 in good health. This chain uses TRBV5-4 with TRBJ1-4; no definite D call. The sample was naive CD4+ T cells sorted from blood. Subset in this sample: CD45RA+ positively selected. The CDR3 sequence: CASSLGGGSEKLFF. The CDR3 region has the DNA TGTGCCAGCAGCTTGGGGGGAGGGAGTGAAAAACTGTTTTTT.